Shown below are 11 T cell receptor beta chains from a single sample sequenced in a study of T cells in tumors after PD-1 blockade. Some clones are missing from TCRdb's copy, which holds only in-frame ones; the method was immunoSEQ multiplex PCR. The sample records roughly 49,000 clones, over 70% being singletons. This sample comprised PBMCs, obtained before anti-PD-1 treatment. These receptors originate from a human donor with basal cell carcinoma.

The rearrangement links TRBV6-2 or TRBV6-3 to TRBJ2-7, with 7 bases identical to TRBD1. Trimming at V came to 2 bases and at J to 2 bases, leaving 6 bases not matched to a gene. This CDR3 contains 15 residues. Looked up from germline, CDR1 is MNHEY and CDR2 is SVGEGT. For the CDR3, the DNA is TGTGCCAGCAGTTACCTTCGGGACAGTACCTACGAGCAGTACTTC. Protein sequence: CASSYLRDSTYEQYF.

The CDR3 DNA is TGTGCCAGTCGTTCGGGACAGAATTCACCCCTCCACTTT. It specifies CASRSGQNSPLHF. This sequence joins TRBV19 and TRBJ1-6, with TRBD1 identical over 7 bases. CDR3 length: 13 amino acids. Germline CDR1 LNHDA, CDR2 SQIVND (reference sequence). The V and J ends lost 8 bases and 7 bases, in that order; junction bases with no gene match: 5.

The chain combines TRBV19 with TRBJ1-4; 7 bases line up with TRBD1. CDR3 length equals 16 residues. Germline values: CDR1 LNHDA, CDR2 SQIVND (reference sequence). V was clipped by 1 base and J by 2 bases; unmatched bases: 4. CDR3 sequence: CASSIGTGATNEKLFF. The CDR3 coding sequence is TGTGCCAGTAGTATAGGGACAGGAGCTACTAATGAAAAACTGTTTTTT.

The chain employs TRBV19 and TRBJ2-3, with D perhaps TRBD2 (5 bases). The germline V and J ends were trimmed by 5 bases and 0 bases, with 12 bases remaining between them. Germline-derived CDR1 and CDR2 are LNHDA and SQIVND (reference sequence). This CDR3 is built from 15 residues. CDR3 nucleotides: TGTGCCAGTAGTCTCCGGACGGGGAGCACAGATACGCAGTATTTT. Amino acid sequence: CASSLRTGSTDTQYF.

This clone was seen a few times. The chain couples TRBV11-3 to TRBJ2-3, with 8 bases aligning to TRBD2. CDR1 is SGHNT and CDR2 is YENEEA in the germline V gene. The CDR3 covers 17 residues. The junction had 10 bases not matched to a gene; V was cut back by 2 bases and J by 3 bases. The CDR3 DNA sequence: TGTGCCAGCAGCTTACGGGGGGGGCCTATTCTTACAGATACGCAGTATTTT. Amino acids: CASSLRGGPILTDTQYF.

The V call is TRBV7-2, the J call TRBJ1-1; a possible D gene is TRBD1 (6 bases). The CDR3 covers 13 residues. Trimming shortened V by 2 bases and J by 3 bases, and 7 bases separated the two germline ends. The germline gives CDR1 SGHTA, CDR2 FQGNSA. As DNA, the CDR3 is TGTGCCAGCAGCTTACAGGGGCACACTGAAGCTTTCTTT. Residues: CASSLQGHTEAFF.

The chain combines TRBV25-1 with TRBJ2-7; 11 bases line up with TRBD1. Germline V gene lookup returns CDR1 MGHDK and CDR2 SYGVNS. V gave up 7 bases and J gave up 6 bases; unmatched junction bases: 5. The CDR3 runs to 13 residues. The CDR3 region is CASIGTGGSEQYF. In nucleotides, the CDR3 is TGTGCCAGCATCGGGACAGGGGGGAGCGAGCAGTACTTC.

This clone was counted between two and nine times. The rearrangement uses TRBV18 and TRBJ1-5; maybe TRBD1 (5 bases). The CDR3 sequence is 15 residues long. Germline lookup yields CDR1 KGHSH and CDR2 LQKENI. Trimming took off 4 bases at V and 5 bases at J, with 15 bases between the two ends. Here the CDR3 DNA reads TGTGCCAGCTCACTGTCCGGGGGGGACTATCAGCCCCAGCATTTT. It yields the protein CASSLSGGDYQPQHF.

This chain links TRBV7-8 with TRBJ2-5, with 8 bases lining up with TRBD1. CDR3 size: 14 residues. Trimming took 5 bases from V and 3 from J; bases not matched to a gene: 5. The germline gives CDR1 SGHVS, CDR2 FQNEAQ. In nucleotides, the CDR3 is TGTGCCAGCAGCAGAGACAGGGGAAAAGAGACCCAGTACTTC. Protein sequence: CASSRDRGKETQYF. The variable domain in full, completed from reference TRBV7-8 and TRBJ2-5, reads GAGVSQSPRYKVAKRGQDVALRCDPISGHVSLFWYQQALGQGPEFLTYFQNEAQLDKSGLPSDRFFAERPEGSVSTLKIQRTQQEDSAVYLCASSRDRGKETQYFGPGTRLLVL.

The chain recombines TRBV2 with TRBJ1-5; D unclear. Trimming took 5 bases from V and 0 from J, leaving 11 bases between them. The CDR3 spans 15 residues. Germline loops: CDR1 SNHLY, CDR2 FYNNEI. The CDR3 loop is CASSSNFYSNQPQHF. The CDR3 nucleotides read TGTGCCAGCAGTTCAAACTTTTATAGCAATCAGCCCCAGCATTTT.

The J gene is TRBJ2-5, the V gene TRBV28, with D maybe TRBD2 (5 bases). Germline-derived CDR1 and CDR2 are MDHEN and SYDVKM. Trimming took 8 bases from V and 5 from J, leaving 24 bases between them. The CDR3 is made up of 16 amino acids. The CDR3 protein is CASHIPPGWTPETQYF. Here the CDR3 DNA reads TGTGCCAGCCACATTCCCCCGGGGTGGACGCCGGAGACCCAGTACTTC.